This is a list of T cell receptor beta chains from one sample in a study of T cells in Graves' hyperthyroidism and ophthalmopathy. TCRdb itself ran the multiplex PCR reads through MiXCR, one entry per CDR3 protein. The table includes fewer than 300,000 distinct CDR3 sequences, approximately 26% detected once. Sequencing was performed on blood. The receptors stem from a man aged 35 to 55 with Graves' hyperthyroidism that later progressed to Graves' ophthalmopathy. Each CDR3 is given with its conserved first and last residue. Each record gives: clone size, J gene, V gene, D gene, CDR3 DNA, CDR3 protein. D genes are given only for firm matches. Size values are once, few and many counts, or a class for expanded clones, and some rows have none.

clone size: many; J gene: TRBJ2-5; V gene: TRBV27; D gene: -; CDR3 DNA: TGTGCCAGCAGTACAGACCCCAGGCGGGAGACCCAGTACTTC; CDR3 protein: CASSTDPRRETQYF
clone size: many; J gene: TRBJ1-2; V gene: TRBV2; D gene: TRBD1; CDR3 DNA: TGTGCCAGCAGAAGACAGGGAGAAAACTATGGCTACACCTTC; CDR3 protein: CASRRQGENYGYTF
clone size: -; J gene: TRBJ2-7; V gene: TRBV20-1; D gene: -; CDR3 DNA: TGCAGTGCTAGAGATCCTGAAACGGCGTCAGCCTACGAGCAGTACTTC; CDR3 protein: CSARDPETASAYEQYF
clone size: many; J gene: TRBJ1-1; V gene: TRBV12-3/TRBV12-4; D gene: -; CDR3 DNA: TGTGCCAGCAGTTTACGTGTTGACGCTGAAGCTTTCTTT; CDR3 protein: CASSLRVDAEAFF
clone size: many; J gene: TRBJ1-2; V gene: TRBV28; D gene: -; CDR3 DNA: TGTGCCAGCAGTTTATCAAACTATGGCTACACCTTC; CDR3 protein: CASSLSNYGYTF
clone size: -; J gene: TRBJ1-5; V gene: TRBV12-3/TRBV12-4; D gene: -; CDR3 DNA: TGTGCCAGCAGCCCCCCCCCAGCTAGTTATCAGCCCCAGCATTTT; CDR3 protein: CASSPPPASYQPQHF
clone size: once; J gene: TRBJ1-1; V gene: TRBV12-3/TRBV12-4; D gene: -; CDR3 DNA: TGTGCCAGCAGTTCATTCGGAGTAACTGAAGCTTTCTTT; CDR3 protein: CASSSFGVTEAFF
clone size: many; J gene: TRBJ2-7; V gene: TRBV29-1; D gene: -; CDR3 DNA: TGCAGCGTCGCTGGGGGATTCTCCTACGAGCAGTACTTC; CDR3 protein: CSVAGGFSYEQYF
clone size: once; J gene: TRBJ2-5; V gene: TRBV6-1; D gene: TRBD2; CDR3 DNA: TGTGCCAGCAGTGATAGGGAGGGCCAAGAGACCCAGTACTTC; CDR3 protein: CASSDREGQETQYF
clone size: many; J gene: TRBJ2-2; V gene: TRBV6-5; D gene: -; CDR3 DNA: TGTGCCAGCAGTTACCCGAGGGGACAAGGGGCCACCGGGGAGCTGTTTTTT; CDR3 protein: CASSYPRGQGATGELFF
clone size: many; J gene: TRBJ1-5; V gene: TRBV2; D gene: -; CDR3 DNA: TGTGCCAGCAGTGAATATGAGACAGATAGCAATCAGCCCCAGCATTTT; CDR3 protein: CASSEYETDSNQPQHF
clone size: many; J gene: TRBJ2-5; V gene: TRBV25-1; D gene: -; CDR3 DNA: TGTGCCAGCAGTCCCTCCGGCGGCCGGGAGACCCAGTACTTC; CDR3 protein: CASSPSGGRETQYF
clone size: -; J gene: TRBJ2-2; V gene: TRBV18; D gene: -; CDR3 DNA: TGTGCCAGCTCACAGCTACAGTTGAACACCGGGGAGCTGTTTTTT; CDR3 protein: CASSQLQLNTGELFF
clone size: -; J gene: TRBJ1-2; V gene: TRBV20-1; D gene: -; CDR3 DNA: TGCAGTGCTACACCCCAAAGGGGTTACTATGGCTACACCTTC; CDR3 protein: CSATPQRGYYGYTF
clone size: many; J gene: TRBJ2-4; V gene: TRBV28; D gene: TRBD1; CDR3 DNA: TGTGCCAGCAGACAGGGGATCAAAAACATTCAGTACTTC; CDR3 protein: CASRQGIKNIQYF
clone size: many; J gene: TRBJ1-5; V gene: TRBV12-3/TRBV12-4; D gene: -; CDR3 DNA: TGTGCCAGCAGTTTAGACAGAACCTATCAGCCCCAGCATTTT; CDR3 protein: CASSLDRTYQPQHF
clone size: many; J gene: TRBJ2-7; V gene: TRBV28; D gene: TRBD1; CDR3 DNA: TGTGCCACCCACTCAGCAGGGGACAGCCATAATAAGCAGTACTTC; CDR3 protein: CATHSAGDSHNKQYF
clone size: once; J gene: TRBJ2-7; V gene: TRBV11-2; D gene: -; CDR3 DNA: TGTGCCAGCAGCTTAGGGCAGCGGAGCTCCTACGAGCAGTACTTC; CDR3 protein: CASSLGQRSSYEQYF
clone size: many; J gene: TRBJ1-5; V gene: TRBV7-9; D gene: -; CDR3 DNA: TGTGCCAGCAGCTCGGATTATCAGCCCCAGCATTTT; CDR3 protein: CASSSDYQPQHF
clone size: many; J gene: TRBJ2-7; V gene: TRBV5-1; D gene: TRBD1; CDR3 DNA: TGCGCCAGCAGCACTACAGGGGGGTCCTACGAGCAGTACTTC; CDR3 protein: CASSTTGGSYEQYF
clone size: -; J gene: TRBJ2-5; V gene: TRBV6-1; D gene: -; CDR3 DNA: TGTGCCAGCAGGGGCATCCTAGGACATCAGCAAGGGACCCAGTACTTC; CDR3 protein: CASRGILGHQQGTQYF
clone size: many; J gene: TRBJ1-2; V gene: TRBV13; D gene: -; CDR3 DNA: TGTGCCAGCAGCCTCCATCTATTCAGCGCTAACTATGGCTACACCTTC; CDR3 protein: CASSLHLFSANYGYTF
clone size: many; J gene: TRBJ2-7; V gene: TRBV29-1; D gene: TRBD2; CDR3 DNA: TGCAGCGTGGGAACTAGCGGCTACGAGCAGTACTTC; CDR3 protein: CSVGTSGYEQYF
clone size: many; J gene: TRBJ2-5; V gene: TRBV3-1; D gene: TRBD2; CDR3 DNA: TGTGCCAGCAGACCTAGCGGGAGTACCCCCGAGACCCAGTACTTC; CDR3 protein: CASRPSGSTPETQYF